This TCR beta chain is drawn from a study of beta chain features in type 1 diabetes. Background on the study: Researchers looked at 95 million to 140 million sorted cells across all samples. General study results and limits: Type 1 diabetes patients had moderately but significantly shorter TCRB CDR3s in all four CD4+ subsets. Patients' naive, central memory and Treg TCRB repertoires seemed closer to one another than those of healthy donors. Among type 1 diabetes patients, VDJ junctions had fewer insertions and more deletions. With patients and controls alike, PCR might favor shorter templates to an equal degree.

Germline CDR1 is LGHNA and CDR2 is YSLEER. V was cut by 1 base and J by 6 bases, with 6 bases left in between. CDR3 length: 13 amino acids. This clone was seen a few times. Its antigen is still unknown. The same CDR3 also results from other DNA sequences found in this sample. cDNA synthesis used the whole RNA isolate, giving expressed TCRB sequences. The data were produced by immunoSEQ multiplex PCR, yet TCRdb's version contains in-frame clones alone and is incomplete. Among 500,000 to 650,000 clones listed, around an eighth were seen once. The sequence came from a young man with type 1 diabetes. The chain couples TRBV4-3 to TRBJ2-2, with D unresolved. The specimen sequenced was naive CD4+ T cells from blood. CDR3: CASSQARAGELFF. The CDR3 region has the DNA TGCGCCAGCAGCCAAGCAAGGGCCGGGGAGCTGTTTTTT.